Shown below are 31 T cell receptor beta chains from a single sample sequenced in a study of cytomegalovirus exposure and HLA in healthy donors. The PCR ran on 60 Vbeta and 13 Jbeta primers. Method: immunoSEQ multiplex PCR; TCRdb's copy keeps in-frame clones and lacks some. The data hold some 150,000 clones, with 65% to 80% observed a single time. The sequenced sample consisted of PBMCs. These receptors all stem from a man in his forties in good health and CMV-seronegative.

This clone was seen more than once but under ten times. The chain is built from TRBV14 and TRBJ1-2; D is uncertain. V was cut by 2 bases and J by 0 bases, with 10 bases left in between. Germline-derived CDR1 and CDR2 are SGHDN and FVKESK. The CDR3 has 15 amino acids. This CDR3 is CASSQRGAPNYGYTF. The CDR3 DNA reads TGTGCCAGCAGCCAACGAGGAGCGCCTAACTATGGCTACACCTTC.

The V gene is TRBV29-1, the J gene TRBJ1-2; D remains ambiguous. The CDR3 contains 13 residues. The V and J ends lost 2 bases and 3 bases respectively, with 10 bases between them. Per germline, CDR1 SQVTM and CDR2 ANQGSEA. CDR3 in DNA: TGCAGCGTTGAACGGCGGCTCGACTATGGCTACACCTTC. Amino acids: CSVERRLDYGYTF.

This sequence joins TRBV9 and TRBJ2-1; 8 nucleotides match TRBD2. CDR3 size: 15 residues. Losses at the gene ends were 4 bases for V and 8 bases for J; bases not matched to a gene: 11. CDR1 is SGDLS, CDR2 YYNGEE, per germline. The CDR3 protein is CASSPTGGPNYEQFF. The CDR3 nucleotides are TGTGCCAGCAGCCCCACGGGAGGGCCGAACTATGAGCAGTTCTTC. Together with reference TRBV9 and TRBJ2-1, the CDR3 gives the full variable domain: DSGVTQTPKHLITATGQRVTLRCSPRSGDLSVYWYQQSLDQGLQFLIQYYNGEERAKGNILERFSAQQFPDLHSELNLSSLELGDSALYFCASSPTGGPNYEQFFGPGTRLTVL.

The chain combines TRBV7-2 with TRBJ2-1, with D perhaps TRBD2 (6 bases). The germline V gene encodes CDR1 SGHTA and CDR2 FQGNSA. Trimming cost V 1 base and J 1 base, with 11 bases left between them. The CDR3 runs 16 residues. CDR3 DNA sequence: TGTGCCAGCAGCTTAGTCGGAGGGGTTTCCTACAATGAGCAGTTCTTC. Its translation: CASSLVGGVSYNEQFF. Combining the CDR3 with reference TRBV7-2 and TRBJ2-1 gives the whole variable domain GAGVSQSPSNKVTEKGKDVELRCDPISGHTALYWYRQSLGQGLEFLIYFQGNSAPDKSGLPSDRFSAERTGGSVSTLTIQRTQQEDSAVYLCASSLVGGVSYNEQFFGPGTRLTVL.

This clone has more than one count but fewer than ten. The chain uses TRBV12-5 and TRBJ1-4, with D perhaps TRBD1 (5 bases). From germline, CDR1 is LGHNT and CDR2 FRNRAP. With 1 base removed from V and 0 bases from J, the gap between germline ends came to 33 bases. This CDR3 comprises 24 residues. The CDR3 is CASGLELTPGGVGQAQTTNEKLFF. The CDR3 DNA reads as TGTGCTAGTGGTTTGGAACTAACCCCCGGGGGAGTAGGGCAGGCCCAAACAACTAATGAAAAACTGTTTTTT.

The chain employs TRBV5-1 and TRBJ2-3, with 12 bases fitting TRBD2. Germline-derived CDR1 and CDR2 are SGHRS and YFSETQ. CDR3 length equals 14 residues. V trimming: 5 bases; J trimming: 4 bases; junction bases outside the gene matches: 2. CDR3 nucleotide sequence: TGCGCCAGCAGGCCTAGCGGGGGGGCAGATACGCAGTATTTT. This codes for CASRPSGGADTQYF.

This clone was recorded a few times. The rearrangement links TRBV5-4 to TRBJ2-7; the D gene is possibly TRBD2 (6 bases). Trimming pared 3 bases from V and 6 bases from J, leaving 19 bases between. This CDR3 is 15 amino acids long. CDR1 is SGHNT, CDR2 YYREEE, per germline (reference sequence). The CDR3 spells CASSSAGTGASEQYF. CDR3 nucleotide sequence: TGTGCCAGCAGCTCCGCCGGGACTGGGGCGAGCGAGCAGTACTTC.

The chain combines TRBV7-2 with TRBJ1-5; TRBD1 might be the D (5 bases). Deletions cut 1 base from V and 2 bases from J, with 9 bases between. Germline V gene lookup returns CDR1 SGHTA and CDR2 FQGNSA. This CDR3 contains 15 residues. This CDR3 reads CASSLGTLRNQPQHF. CDR3 bases: TGTGCCAGCAGCTTAGGGACACTCCGCAATCAGCCCCAGCATTTT. Together with reference TRBV7-2 and TRBJ1-5, the CDR3 gives the full variable domain: GAGVSQSPSNKVTEKGKDVELRCDPISGHTALYWYRQSLGQGLEFLIYFQGNSAPDKSGLPSDRFSAERTGGSVSTLTIQRTQQEDSAVYLCASSLGTLRNQPQHFGDGTRLSIL.

J is TRBJ1-2 and V is TRBV11-2; the match to TRBD1 covers 8 bases. CDR3 length equals 16 residues. With 1 base clipped from V and 2 bases from J, the junction kept 6 bases outside the gene matches. Germline CDR1 and CDR2: SGHAT and FQNNGV. CDR3 protein: CASSLGGQVLNYGYTF. CDR3 in DNA: TGTGCCAGCAGCTTAGGGGGACAGGTCCTAAACTATGGCTACACCTTC.

V usage is TRBV5-1 and J usage is TRBJ2-6; 7 bases are a match to TRBD1. Unmatched junction bases numbered 5, after V lost 3 bases and J lost 2 bases. The CDR3 has 16 residues. Germline CDR1 reads SGHRS; CDR2 reads YFSETQ. Written as DNA, the CDR3 is TGCGCCAGCAGCTACACAACAGGGGCTGGGGCCAACGTCCTGACTTTC. Protein: CASSYTTGAGANVLTF.

The rearrangement links TRBV5-4 to TRBJ1-4; D is perhaps TRBD1 (6 bases). The CDR3 length is 13 residues. Trimming stripped 4 bases from V and 10 bases from J, with 14 bases between. CDR1 is SGHNT, CDR2 YYREEE, per germline (reference sequence). CDR3: CASSPGQRGKLFF. For the CDR3, the DNA is TGTGCCAGCAGCCCAGGACAGAGGGGAAAACTGTTTTTT.

This chain links TRBV5-6 with TRBJ1-1, with a tentative D call TRBD1 (5 bases). Germline V gives CDR1 SGHDT, CDR2 YYEEEE. This CDR3 has 12 amino acids. V was clipped by 4 bases and J by 7 bases, with 11 bases between them. CDR3 loop: CASSQRQLEAFF. The CDR3 DNA reads as TGTGCCAGCAGCCAAAGACAGCTTGAAGCTTTCTTT.

The chain combines TRBV27 with TRBJ2-7; D is possibly TRBD1 (7 bases). In germline, CDR1 is MNHEY, CDR2 SMNVEV (reference sequence). The CDR3 contains 15 residues. V was clipped by 3 bases and J by 3 bases, with 15 bases between them. The CDR3 nucleotides read TGTGCCAGCAGTTTTCTGACAGGGACTCTCTACGAGCAGTACTTC. This codes for CASSFLTGTLYEQYF.

This rearrangement joins TRBV19 to TRBJ2-2, with 9 bases identical to TRBD1. With 7 bases clipped from V and 6 bases from J, the junction kept 12 bases outside the gene matches. CDR3 size: 16 residues. CDR1 and CDR2 from the germline V gene are LNHDA and SQIVND (reference sequence). DNA of the CDR3: TGTGCCAGTACGACCGGGACAGGGATGAGGGCCGGGGAGCTGTTTTTT. This codes for CASTTGTGMRAGELFF.

This clone was observed a handful of times. The rearrangement joins TRBV9 to TRBJ2-3, with 12 bases lining up with TRBD2. The V gene's germline CDR1 is SGDLS and CDR2 YYNGEE. Trimming removed 3 bases from V and 9 bases from J; junction bases left unmatched: 5. CDR3 length equals 14 residues. CDR3 nucleotide sequence: TGTGCCAGCAGCGAATCGACTAGCGGGGGCACGCAGTATTTT. As protein: CASSESTSGGTQYF.

The chain links TRBV10-1 to TRBJ1-1, with TRBD1 as a possible D gene (6 bases). Trimming took 5 bases from V and 4 from J, leaving 14 bases between them. Germline lookup yields CDR1 WNHNN and CDR2 SYGVQD (reference sequence). This CDR3 is built from 14 residues. The CDR3 bases are TGCGCCAGCAGTCGACAGGTAGGGAGCACTGAAGCTTTCTTT. Its protein product is CASSRQVGSTEAFF.

This sequence joins TRBV29-1 and TRBJ2-7; 9 nucleotides align to TRBD1. With 7 bases clipped from V and 6 bases from J, the junction kept 7 bases outside the gene matches. Germline V gene sequence: CDR1 SQVTM, CDR2 ANQGSEA. The CDR3 is made up of 12 amino acids. This chain's CDR3 is CSAQDRGSEQYF. The CDR3 region has the DNA TGCAGCGCTCAGGACAGGGGTAGCGAGCAGTACTTC.

Only a few counts were recorded for this clone. This chain links TRBV5-1 with TRBJ2-3, with D maybe TRBD1 (5 bases). V shed 4 bases and J shed 2 bases, with 14 bases lying between them. The CDR3 has 15 residues. In germline, CDR1 is SGHRS, CDR2 YFSETQ. The CDR3 is CASSGAGSLTDTQYF. The CDR3 bases are TGCGCCAGCAGCGGGGCAGGGTCCCTCACAGATACGCAGTATTTT.

This clone was counted a few times. The chain recombines TRBV6-1 with TRBJ1-2, with unresolved D. V was trimmed by 5 bases and J by 8 bases, leaving 9 bases between them. Germline V lookup: CDR1 MNHNS, CDR2 SASEGT. This CDR3 region has 11 residues. In DNA form, the CDR3 reads TGTGCCAGCAGTTCATCGGGGGGCTACACCTTC. Its protein is CASSSSGGYTF.

This sequence joins TRBV29-1 and TRBJ2-7; TRBD2 aligns across 10 bases. Germline values: CDR1 SQVTM, CDR2 ANQGSEA. V shed 5 bases, J shed 1 base, and the junction held 2 bases outside the gene matches. The CDR3 contains 13 residues. The CDR3 DNA is TGCAGCGTTTGGACTAGCGGTTCCTACGAGCAGTACTTC. This sequence encodes CSVWTSGSYEQYF.

The V gene is TRBV9, the J gene TRBJ2-6; D unresolved. V lost 0 bases and J lost 2, with 15 bases in between. Germline assignment: CDR1 SGDLS and CDR2 YYNGEE. CDR3 length: 18 amino acids. The CDR3 sequence: CASSVVWLPSPGANVLTF. CDR3 in DNA: TGTGCCAGCAGCGTAGTCTGGCTGCCCTCCCCTGGGGCCAACGTCCTGACTTTC.

The V and J genes are TRBV5-1 and TRBJ1-2, with TRBD1 identical over 8 bases. Germline trimming cut 5 bases from V and 6 bases from J; bases unmatched to any gene: 3. In germline, CDR1 is SGHRS, CDR2 YFSETQ. This CDR3 has 12 residues. The CDR3 DNA reads TGCGCCAGCAGGGCAGGGGGCAATGGCTACACCTTC. Residues: CASRAGGNGYTF.

This clone was picked up a small number of times. The chain carries TRBV5-4 and TRBJ2-1; TRBD2 matches 8 bases. The CDR3 is made up of 16 amino acids. V dropped 1 base and J dropped 3; count of bases not matched to a gene: 6. Germline-derived CDR1 and CDR2 are SGHNT and YYREEE (reference sequence). Here the CDR3 reads CASSLKGLGIYNEQFF. CDR3 DNA: TGTGCCAGCAGCTTGAAGGGACTAGGGATCTACAATGAGCAGTTCTTC.

The chain recombines TRBV19 with TRBJ1-6, with 7 bases lining up with TRBD1. This CDR3 is 15 amino acids long. CDR1 and CDR2 from the germline V gene are LNHDA and SQIVND (reference sequence). Trimming took 3 bases from V and 7 from J; bases not matched to a gene: 6. The CDR3 bases are TGTGCCAGTAGTATTGACAGGGATGGGAATTCACCCCTCCACTTT. Translating it yields CASSIDRDGNSPLHF.

V gene TRBV5-1 combines with J gene TRBJ2-6; TRBD1 agrees at 10 bases. Trimming at V came to 0 bases and at J to 0 bases, leaving 3 bases not matched to a gene. This CDR3 contains 18 residues. Germline values: CDR1 SGHRS, CDR2 YFSETQ. The CDR3 here is CASSLAGQGSSGANVLTF. The CDR3 DNA reads TGCGCCAGCAGCTTGGCGGGACAGGGGAGCTCTGGGGCCAACGTCCTGACTTTC.

The chain carries TRBV7-9 and TRBJ2-7, with TRBD1 identical over 8 bases. The V and J ends lost 3 bases and 3 bases, in that order; junction bases with no gene match: 7. Germline CDR1 is SEHNR and CDR2 is FQNEAQ (reference sequence). The CDR3 consists of 15 residues. This CDR3 is CASSFRQGIFYEQYF. CDR3 nucleotide sequence: TGTGCCAGCAGCTTTAGACAGGGGATATTCTACGAGCAGTACTTC.

Here the CDR3 DNA reads TGTGCCAGCAGCTTGGTGGGCCAAGGAGGCTACACCTTC. Encoded protein: CASSLVGQGGYTF. This rearrangement joins TRBV5-6 to TRBJ1-2; no clear D. Trimming shortened V by 0 bases and J by 8 bases, and 11 bases separated the two germline ends. The CDR3 has 13 amino acids. Per germline, CDR1 SGHDT and CDR2 YYEEEE.

This clone came up a few times. CDR3 region: CASRTGDAGELFF. In nucleotides, the CDR3 is TGTGCCAGCAGGACAGGGGACGCCGGGGAGCTGTTTTTT. This chain joins TRBV6-5 and TRBJ2-2; TRBD1 agrees at 8 bases. The junction had 3 bases not matched to a gene; V was cut back by 6 bases and J by 6 bases. The CDR3 is 13 residues long. CDR1 MNHEY and CDR2 SVGAGI come from the germline V gene.

V is TRBV19 and J is TRBJ2-5, with D perhaps TRBD1 (6 bases). Per the germline V gene, CDR1 is LNHDA and CDR2 is SQIVND (reference sequence). The V end was cut by 6 bases, the J end by 7 bases, with 21 bases between. There are 15 residues in the CDR3. Written as DNA, the CDR3 is TGTGCCAGTAGCTCCCCAGGGGAGTTGATCGGGACCCAGTACTTC. Residues: CASSSPGELIGTQYF.

The table lists this clone with a few counts. The chain employs TRBV10-1 and TRBJ1-2; 8 nucleotides match TRBD1. From germline, CDR1 is WNHNN and CDR2 SYGVQD (reference sequence). This CDR3 spans 12 amino acids. Trimming took 10 bases from V and 5 from J; bases not matched to a gene: 6. CDR3 region: CATGQGDYGYTF. The DNA for the CDR3 is TGCGCCACTGGACAGGGAGATTATGGCTACACCTTC.

The V call is TRBV7-8, the J call TRBJ2-2, with 9 bases lining up with TRBD2. J lost 1 base, V lost 3 bases, and 3 bases had no gene match. CDR1 and CDR2 (germline): SGHVS, FQNEAQ. The CDR3 has 16 amino acids. The CDR3 DNA follows: TGTGCCAGCAGCTTGGGAGCGGGGGGGAACACCGGGGAGCTGTTTTTT. It codes for CASSLGAGGNTGELFF. The full variable domain, with the rest looked up from reference TRBV7-8 and TRBJ2-2, is GAGVSQSPRYKVAKRGQDVALRCDPISGHVSLFWYQQALGQGPEFLTYFQNEAQLDKSGLPSDRFFAERPEGSVSTLKIQRTQQEDSAVYLCASSLGAGGNTGELFFGEGSRLTVL.